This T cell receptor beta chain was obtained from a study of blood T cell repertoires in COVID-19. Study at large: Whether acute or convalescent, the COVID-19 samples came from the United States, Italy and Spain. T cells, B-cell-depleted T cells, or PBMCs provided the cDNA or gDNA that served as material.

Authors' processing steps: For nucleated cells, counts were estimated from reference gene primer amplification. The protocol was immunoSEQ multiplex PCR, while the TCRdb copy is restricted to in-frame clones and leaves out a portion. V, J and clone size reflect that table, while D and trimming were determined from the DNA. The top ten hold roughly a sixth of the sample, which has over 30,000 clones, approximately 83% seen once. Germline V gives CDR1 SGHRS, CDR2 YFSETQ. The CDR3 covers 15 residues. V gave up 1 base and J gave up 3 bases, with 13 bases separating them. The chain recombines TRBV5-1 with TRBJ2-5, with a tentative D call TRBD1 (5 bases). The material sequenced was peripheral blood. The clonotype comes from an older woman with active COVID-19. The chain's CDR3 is CASSLQGRAEETQYF. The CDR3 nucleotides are TGCGCCAGCAGCTTGCAGGGCAGGGCTGAAGAGACCCAGTACTTC.